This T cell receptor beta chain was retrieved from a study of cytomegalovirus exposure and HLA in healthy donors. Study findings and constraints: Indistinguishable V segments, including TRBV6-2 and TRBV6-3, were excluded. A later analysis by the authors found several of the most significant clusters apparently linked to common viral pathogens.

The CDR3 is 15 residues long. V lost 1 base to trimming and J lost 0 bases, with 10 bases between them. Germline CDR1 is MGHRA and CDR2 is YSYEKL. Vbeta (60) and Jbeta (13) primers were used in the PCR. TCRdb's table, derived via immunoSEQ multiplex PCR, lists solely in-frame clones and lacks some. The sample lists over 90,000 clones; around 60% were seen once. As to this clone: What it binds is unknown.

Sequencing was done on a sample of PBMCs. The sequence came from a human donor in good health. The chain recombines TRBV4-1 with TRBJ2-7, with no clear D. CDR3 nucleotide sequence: TGCGCCAGCAGCCAAGGCGACTGGAGCTCCTACGAGCAGTACTTC. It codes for CASSQGDWSSYEQYF.